This TCR beta chain came from a study of blood T cell repertoires in COVID-19. Study overall: The United States, Italy and Spain were the sources of the acute and convalescent COVID-19 samples.

This study enrolled people aged roughly 18 to 89 from around 26 US geographic areas. Exposed enrollees had met someone with a PCR-confirmed or clinician-diagnosed COVID-19 case at some point within the 2 weeks before study entry. The CDR3 has 12 residues. Trimming took 3 bases from V and 6 from J, leaving 8 bases between them. TCRdb's copy holds only in-frame clones and misses some; the assay was immunoSEQ multiplex PCR. The table has approximately 380,000 clones, about 89% seen once. This clonotype originated in a woman aged 40 to 49 who had been exposed to COVID-19. The rearrangement uses TRBV12-3 or TRBV12-4 and TRBJ1-2; D ambiguous. The sequenced material came from PBMCs or T cells enriched from blood (not recorded which). CDR3 sequence: CASSFGRDGYTF. For the CDR3, the DNA is TGTGCCAGCAGTTTTGGGCGGGATGGCTACACCTTC.